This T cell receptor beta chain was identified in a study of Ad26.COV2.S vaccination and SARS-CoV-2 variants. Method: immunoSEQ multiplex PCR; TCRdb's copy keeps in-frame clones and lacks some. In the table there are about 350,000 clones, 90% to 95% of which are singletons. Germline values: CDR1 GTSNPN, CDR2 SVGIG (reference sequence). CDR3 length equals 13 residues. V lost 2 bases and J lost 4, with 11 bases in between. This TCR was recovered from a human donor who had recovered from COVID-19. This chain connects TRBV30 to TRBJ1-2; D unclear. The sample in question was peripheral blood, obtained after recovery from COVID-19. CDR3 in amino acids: CAWSHWGSYGYTF. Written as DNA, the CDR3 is TGTGCCTGGAGTCATTGGGGAAGCTATGGCTACACCTTC.